This TCR beta chain was retrieved from a study of T cell responses to AZD1222 COVID-19 vaccine. Broader study findings: Compared with day 0, the breadth and depth of the Spike-specific TCR repertoire rose significantly after two doses of AZD1222. At 160-218 and 743-854, vaccine-associated CD4 TCRs were dominant, and they spanned spike. Clonal diversity may have been underestimated, and the donors were mostly white British, with more females than males.

V gave up 4 bases and J gave up 2 bases, with 1 base separating them. The CDR3 contains 11 residues. CDR1 is MDHEN and CDR2 is SYDVKM in the germline V gene. Concerning this clone itself: Its target is not known.

Method: immunoSEQ multiplex PCR; TCRdb's copy keeps in-frame clones and lacks some. The sample holds roughly 51,000 clones, about 86% seen once. The source of this sequence is an adult who received the AZD1222 COVID-19 vaccine. The sample was peripheral blood, taken 28 days after the second AZD1222 dose. V and J are TRBV28 and TRBJ2-3; D unresolved. The CDR3 region is CASSSTDTQYF. As DNA, the CDR3 is TGTGCCAGCAGTTCCACAGATACGCAGTATTTT.